The clone carrying this TCR beta chain has at least ten counts. Its target is not known. The data were obtained in a study of regulatory T cells in long-lasting Graves disease. Time point here: newly diagnosed GD, antithyroid drugs for less than 3 months. After RNA was extracted from PBMCs, the TCR library was made from it. Combining iRepertoire HTBI primers with Arm-PCR of CDR3 regions, the authors built TCR beta libraries. TCRdb ran MiXCR on the multiplex PCR reads and lists one entry per CDR3 protein. The sample shows about 460,000 distinct CDR3 sequences, 11% to 15% of them seen only once. The CDR3 extends over 15 amino acids. With 0 bases removed from V and 1 base from J, the gap between germline ends came to 9 bases. Germline V gene lookup returns CDR1 LGHNA and CDR2 YNFKEQ. Study-level findings and limits: Only peripheral blood was studied, not thyroid tissue. New patients shared 750 to 1,000 public clonotypes, fewer than the roughly 2,600 shared by persistent patients.

The same sample was also used in a study of T cells in Graves' hyperthyroidism and ophthalmopathy. That study adds: With the HTBI primer set, the TCR CDR3 went through a first round of RT-PCR.

The TCR comes from a woman aged 45-59 years with Graves disease. The rearrangement joins TRBV4-2 to TRBJ1-1; D gene unclear. Material: peripheral blood mononuclear cells (PBMCs), obtained at new diagnosis, from a patient treated with antithyroid drugs. The CDR3 here is CASSQDKQPNTEAFF. In nucleotides, the CDR3 is TGTGCCAGCAGCCAAGATAAACAGCCGAACACTGAAGCTTTCTTT.